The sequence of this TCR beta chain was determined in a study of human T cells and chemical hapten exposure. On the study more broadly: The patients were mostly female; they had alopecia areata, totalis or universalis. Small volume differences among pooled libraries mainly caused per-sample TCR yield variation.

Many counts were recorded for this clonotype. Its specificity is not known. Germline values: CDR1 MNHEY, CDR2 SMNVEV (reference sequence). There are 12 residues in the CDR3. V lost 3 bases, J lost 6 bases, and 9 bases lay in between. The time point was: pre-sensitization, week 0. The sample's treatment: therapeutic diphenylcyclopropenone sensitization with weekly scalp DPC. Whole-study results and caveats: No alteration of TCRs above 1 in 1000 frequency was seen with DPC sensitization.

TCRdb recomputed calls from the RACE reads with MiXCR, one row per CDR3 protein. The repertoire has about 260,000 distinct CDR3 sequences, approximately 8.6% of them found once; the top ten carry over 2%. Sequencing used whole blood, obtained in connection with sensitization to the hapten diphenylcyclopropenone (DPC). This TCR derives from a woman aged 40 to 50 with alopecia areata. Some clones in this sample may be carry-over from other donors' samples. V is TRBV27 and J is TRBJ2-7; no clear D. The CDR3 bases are TGTGCCAGCAGTTTTATGGGAAGCGAGCAGTACTTC. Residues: CASSFMGSEQYF.